This paragraph reports one T cell receptor beta chain. Its matching antigen is unknown. This sample was included in a study of T cell responses to AZD1222 COVID-19 vaccine. Broader study findings: Reportedly, close to half of spike-specific TCRs are directed against unmutated variant regions. Only a handful of AZD1222 recipients, five to seven in all, had baseline seropositivity. Sampling captured repertoires only after the peak T cell response. Most donors were white British and more were female, and clonal diversity was possibly underestimated.

This table comes from immunoSEQ multiplex PCR, and its TCRdb copy is limited to in-frame clones, with some not included. The sample has about 170,000 clones; 87% are singletons. The TCR sequence derives from an adult in good health. The input for sequencing was peripheral blood, taken on day 0 of AZD1222 vaccination.

The CDR3 DNA is TGCGCCAGCAGAGGACAGGGTCACAATGAGCAGTTCTTC. It codes for CASRGQGHNEQFF. The rearrangement joins TRBV10-1 to TRBJ2-1; 8 bases map to TRBD1. The J segment lost 5 bases and the V segment lost 6 bases, leaving 3 bases of the junction unmatched. Germline V gives CDR1 WNHNN, CDR2 SYGVQD (reference sequence). The length of the CDR3 is 13 residues.